A selection of T cell receptor beta chains follows, all from one sample in a study of blood T cell repertoires in COVID-19. Generated by immunoSEQ multiplex PCR, the TCRdb table keeps only in-frame clones and is missing some. Altogether under 350,000 clones are present, around 86% being singletons, with the ten largest covering 1.7%. Sample: PBMCs or T cells enriched from blood (not recorded which). These receptor sequences come from a woman in her 40s who had recovered from COVID-19. Each CDR3 is given with its conserved first and last residue. The order of the fields is J gene, D gene, V gene, clone size, CDR3 protein, CDR3 DNA. A D gene is named only where the DNA matches it firmly. Not every row has a clone size; where given, it reads once, few, many or a size class.

j_call: TRBJ1-6; d_call: TRBD1; v_call: TRBV30; clone_size: -; cdr3_aa: CAWTGQGNNSPLHF; cdr3_nt: TGTGCCTGGACTGGACAGGGAAATAATTCACCCCTCCACTTT
j_call: TRBJ1-2; d_call: -; v_call: TRBV14; clone_size: -; cdr3_aa: CASSQQGRNYGYTF; cdr3_nt: TGTGCCAGCAGCCAGCAGGGTAGAAACTATGGCTACACCTTC
j_call: TRBJ1-1; d_call: -; v_call: TRBV3-1/TRBV3-2; clone_size: -; cdr3_aa: CASSQAPGATMNTEAFF; cdr3_nt: TGTGCCAGCAGCCAAGCTCCAGGGGCCACCATGAACACTGAAGCTTTCTTT
j_call: TRBJ2-2; d_call: TRBD1; v_call: TRBV6-2/TRBV6-3; clone_size: -; cdr3_aa: CASSIRQGALDTGELFF; cdr3_nt: TGTGCCAGCAGCATCCGACAGGGGGCGCTGGACACCGGGGAGCTGTTTTTT
j_call: TRBJ2-5; d_call: -; v_call: TRBV6-5; clone_size: -; cdr3_aa: CASSYDRSETQYF; cdr3_nt: TGTGCCAGCAGTTACGACAGGTCGGAGACCCAGTACTTC
j_call: TRBJ1-3; d_call: TRBD1; v_call: TRBV7-6; clone_size: -; cdr3_aa: CASSLAGDSPIAGNTIYF; cdr3_nt: TGTGCCAGCAGCTTAGCTGGGGACAGCCCGATAGCTGGAAACACCATATATTTT
j_call: TRBJ2-7; d_call: TRBD2; v_call: TRBV27; clone_size: -; cdr3_aa: CASSVSGNSYEQYF; cdr3_nt: TGTGCCAGCAGCGTGAGCGGGAACTCCTACGAGCAGTACTTC
j_call: TRBJ1-2; d_call: -; v_call: TRBV7-2; clone_size: -; cdr3_aa: CASSLQGNYGYTF; cdr3_nt: TGTGCCAGCAGCCTACAGGGCAACTATGGCTACACCTTC
j_call: TRBJ1-6; d_call: -; v_call: TRBV7-2; clone_size: -; cdr3_aa: CASSLSHQRPPLHF; cdr3_nt: TGTGCCAGCAGCTTGAGTCATCAACGTCCCCCCCTCCACTTT
j_call: TRBJ2-6; d_call: TRBD1; v_call: TRBV28; clone_size: -; cdr3_aa: CASSSGQGITGANVLTF; cdr3_nt: TGTGCCAGCAGTTCCGGACAGGGTATAACTGGGGCCAACGTCCTGACTTTC
j_call: TRBJ2-7; d_call: TRBD2; v_call: TRBV7-9; clone_size: few; cdr3_aa: CASSAQGGRTGEQYF; cdr3_nt: TGTGCCAGCAGCGCCCAAGGCGGGAGGACGGGCGAGCAGTACTTC
j_call: TRBJ2-1; d_call: -; v_call: TRBV5-1; clone_size: -; cdr3_aa: CASSLRPSSYNEQFF; cdr3_nt: TGCGCCAGCAGCTTGCGGCCTAGCTCCTACAATGAGCAGTTCTTC
j_call: TRBJ1-1; d_call: -; v_call: TRBV29-1; clone_size: -; cdr3_aa: CSGQNTEAFF; cdr3_nt: TGCAGCGGACAGAACACTGAAGCTTTCTTT
j_call: TRBJ1-1; d_call: -; v_call: TRBV30; clone_size: -; cdr3_aa: CAWSPDRRNTEAFF; cdr3_nt: TGTGCCTGGAGCCCCGACAGGCGGAACACTGAAGCTTTCTTT
j_call: TRBJ2-3; d_call: TRBD2; v_call: TRBV5-1; clone_size: -; cdr3_aa: CASSLESSGGSTDTQYF; cdr3_nt: TGCGCCAGCAGCTTGGAGTCTAGCGGGGGTAGCACAGATACGCAGTATTTT
j_call: TRBJ1-6; d_call: TRBD1; v_call: TRBV7-6; clone_size: -; cdr3_aa: CASSLAADRGHNSPLHF; cdr3_nt: TGTGCCAGCAGCTTAGCTGCGGACAGGGGACATAATTCACCCCTCCACTTT
j_call: TRBJ2-3; d_call: TRBD2; v_call: TRBV5-1; clone_size: -; cdr3_aa: CASSLAVSGGPDTQYF; cdr3_nt: TGCGCCAGCAGCTTGGCCGTCAGCGGGGGACCAGATACGCAGTATTTT
j_call: TRBJ1-4; d_call: TRBD1; v_call: TRBV6-4; clone_size: -; cdr3_aa: CASRGQGFSVFF; cdr3_nt: TGTGCCAGTAGGGGACAGGGGTTCTCGGTTTTTTTT
j_call: TRBJ2-2; d_call: TRBD2; v_call: TRBV7-3; clone_size: -; cdr3_aa: CASSHQPPSGRGVGELFF; cdr3_nt: TGTGCCAGCAGCCACCAACCCCCTAGCGGGAGGGGTGTCGGGGAGCTGTTTTTT
j_call: TRBJ2-4; d_call: TRBD2; v_call: TRBV7-9; clone_size: -; cdr3_aa: CASSPGTTETKMYF; cdr3_nt: TGTGCCAGCAGCCCCGGGACTACCGAGACCAAAATGTACTTC
j_call: TRBJ2-7; d_call: TRBD1; v_call: TRBV5-1; clone_size: few; cdr3_aa: CASSPPSGTGWYF; cdr3_nt: TGCGCCAGCAGCCCACCATCCGGGACAGGGTGGTACTTC
j_call: TRBJ1-2; d_call: TRBD1; v_call: TRBV5-1; clone_size: once; cdr3_aa: CASSTKPGQGYGYTF; cdr3_nt: TGCGCCAGCAGCACGAAACCGGGACAGGGGTATGGCTACACCTTC
j_call: TRBJ1-2; d_call: TRBD1; v_call: TRBV7-2; clone_size: -; cdr3_aa: CASRTTGAGDGYTF; cdr3_nt: TGTGCCAGCAGGACGACAGGGGCTGGCGATGGCTACACCTTC
j_call: TRBJ2-5; d_call: -; v_call: TRBV21-1; clone_size: -; cdr3_aa: CASSPWTSGMKTQYF; cdr3_nt: TGTGCCAGCAGCCCGTGGACTAGCGGGATGAAGACCCAGTACTTC
j_call: TRBJ1-1; d_call: -; v_call: TRBV7-9; clone_size: -; cdr3_aa: CASTTGVMNTEAFF; cdr3_nt: TGTGCCAGCACCACGGGGGTCATGAACACTGAAGCTTTCTTT
j_call: TRBJ2-7; d_call: -; v_call: TRBV7-2; clone_size: -; cdr3_aa: CASSLEPQEVYEQYF; cdr3_nt: TGTGCCAGCAGCTTAGAGCCCCAGGAGGTCTACGAGCAGTACTTC
j_call: TRBJ2-1; d_call: TRBD1; v_call: TRBV4-1; clone_size: -; cdr3_aa: CASSQDPPGTGYNEQFF; cdr3_nt: TGCGCCAGCAGCCAAGATCCCCCCGGGACAGGGTACAATGAGCAGTTCTTC
j_call: TRBJ2-3; d_call: -; v_call: TRBV5-1; clone_size: -; cdr3_aa: CASSLWAQDTQYF; cdr3_nt: TGCGCCAGCAGCTTGTGGGCCCAAGATACGCAGTATTTT
j_call: TRBJ2-1; d_call: -; v_call: TRBV9; clone_size: -; cdr3_aa: CASRKQPGGREWSYNEQFF; cdr3_nt: TGTGCCAGCAGAAAACAGCCCGGGGGGCGGGAGTGGTCCTACAATGAGCAGTTCTTC
j_call: TRBJ2-1; d_call: TRBD2; v_call: TRBV5-5; clone_size: -; cdr3_aa: CASSLQLAGGYSSYNEQFF; cdr3_nt: TGTGCCAGCAGCTTGCAACTAGCGGGGGGTTATAGCTCCTACAATGAGCAGTTCTTC
j_call: TRBJ1-1; d_call: -; v_call: TRBV7-8; clone_size: -; cdr3_aa: CASSRDTTEAFF; cdr3_nt: TGTGCCAGCAGCCGGGACACTACTGAAGCTTTCTTT
j_call: TRBJ1-1; d_call: TRBD1; v_call: TRBV5-1; clone_size: -; cdr3_aa: CASSPGQGGTEAFF; cdr3_nt: TGCGCCAGCAGCCCAGGACAGGGGGGCACTGAAGCTTTCTTT
j_call: TRBJ2-5; d_call: TRBD2; v_call: TRBV6-2/TRBV6-3; clone_size: once; cdr3_aa: CASSRGLAGDSWETQYF; cdr3_nt: TGTGCCAGCAGTCGCGGACTAGCGGGAGATTCATGGGAGACCCAGTACTTC
j_call: TRBJ1-2; d_call: -; v_call: TRBV6-5; clone_size: -; cdr3_aa: CASSFRGWDYGYTF; cdr3_nt: TGTGCCAGCAGCTTCCGGGGATGGGACTATGGCTACACCTTC
j_call: TRBJ1-4; d_call: -; v_call: TRBV4-2; clone_size: -; cdr3_aa: CASSQDAAGGLANEKLFF; cdr3_nt: TGTGCCAGCAGCCAAGATGCGGCGGGGGGGCTTGCTAATGAAAAACTGTTTTTT
j_call: TRBJ2-1; d_call: TRBD2; v_call: TRBV27; clone_size: -; cdr3_aa: CASSSSGTSRNEQFF; cdr3_nt: TGTGCCAGCAGTTCCTCCGGGACTAGCAGGAATGAGCAGTTCTTC
j_call: TRBJ1-5; d_call: -; v_call: TRBV10-2; clone_size: -; cdr3_aa: CASSESGASNQPQHF; cdr3_nt: TGCGCCAGCAGTGAGTCAGGGGCAAGCAATCAGCCCCAGCATTTT